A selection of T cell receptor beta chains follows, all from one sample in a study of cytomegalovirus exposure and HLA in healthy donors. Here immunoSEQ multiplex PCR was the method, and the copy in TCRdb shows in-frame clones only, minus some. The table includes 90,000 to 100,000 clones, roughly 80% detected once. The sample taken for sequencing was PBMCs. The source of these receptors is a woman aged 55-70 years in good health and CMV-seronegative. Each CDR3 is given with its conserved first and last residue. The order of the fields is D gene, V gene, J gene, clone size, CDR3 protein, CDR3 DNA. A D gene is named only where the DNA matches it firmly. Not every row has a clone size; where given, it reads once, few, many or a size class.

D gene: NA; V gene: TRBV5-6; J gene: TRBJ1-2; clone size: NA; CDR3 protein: CASSRAGTTGYGYTF; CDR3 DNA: TGTGCCAGCAGCCGGGCGGGCACGACCGGATATGGCTACACCTTC
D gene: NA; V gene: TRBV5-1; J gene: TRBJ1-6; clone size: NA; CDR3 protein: CASSLVGDYNSPLHF; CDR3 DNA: TGCGCCAGCAGCTTGGTGGGAGACTATAATTCACCCCTCCACTTT
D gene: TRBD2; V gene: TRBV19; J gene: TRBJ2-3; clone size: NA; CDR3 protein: CASRTSGAMNTQYF; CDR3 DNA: TGTGCCAGTAGGACTAGCGGGGCAATGAATACGCAGTATTTT
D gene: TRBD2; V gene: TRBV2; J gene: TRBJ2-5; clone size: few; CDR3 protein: CASSEGIGGETQYF; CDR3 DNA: TGTGCCAGCAGTGAAGGCATCGGGGGGGAGACCCAGTACTTC
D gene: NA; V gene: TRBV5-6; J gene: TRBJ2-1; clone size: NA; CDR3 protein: CASSWALHEDSPLSEQFF; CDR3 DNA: TGTGCCAGCAGTTGGGCCTTGCATGAGGACAGTCCTCTCAGTGAGCAGTTCTTC
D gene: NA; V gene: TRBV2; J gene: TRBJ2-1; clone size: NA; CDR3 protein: CASSERGNEQFF; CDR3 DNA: TGTGCCAGCAGTGAAAGGGGAAATGAGCAGTTCTTC
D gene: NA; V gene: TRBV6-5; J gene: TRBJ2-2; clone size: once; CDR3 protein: CASSYSAATNTGELFF; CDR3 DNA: TGTGCCAGCAGTTACTCGGCAGCGACGAACACCGGGGAGCTGTTTTTT
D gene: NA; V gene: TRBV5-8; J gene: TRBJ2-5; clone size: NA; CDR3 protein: CASSRGAGLFQETQYF; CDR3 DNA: TGTGCCAGCTCGCGCGGGGCGGGACTTTTCCAAGAGACCCAGTACTTC
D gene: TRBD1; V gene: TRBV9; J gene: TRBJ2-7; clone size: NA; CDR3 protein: CASSAGTGVEQYF; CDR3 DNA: TGTGCCAGCAGCGCCGGGACAGGGGTCGAGCAGTACTTC
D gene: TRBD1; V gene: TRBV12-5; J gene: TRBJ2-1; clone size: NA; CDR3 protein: CASGLIWTGENEQFF; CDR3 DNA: TGTGCTAGTGGTTTGATCTGGACAGGGGAGAATGAGCAGTTCTTC
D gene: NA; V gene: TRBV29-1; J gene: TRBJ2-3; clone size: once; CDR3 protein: CSVGGITDTQYF; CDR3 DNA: TGCAGCGTAGGCGGAATCACAGATACGCAGTATTTT
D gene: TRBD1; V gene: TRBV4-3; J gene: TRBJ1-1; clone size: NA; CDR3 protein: CASSQGRGQGFGWNTEAFF; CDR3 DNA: TGCGCCAGCAGCCAAGGCCGTGGACAGGGATTCGGGTGGAACACTGAAGCTTTCTTT
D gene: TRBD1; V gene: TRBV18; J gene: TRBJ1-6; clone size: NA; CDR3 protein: CASSPAGTAKNSPLHF; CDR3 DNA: TGTGCCAGCTCACCGGCGGGGACAGCCAAGAATTCACCCCTCCACTTT
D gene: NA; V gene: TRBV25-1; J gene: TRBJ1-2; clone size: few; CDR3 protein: CATAPRGRTNYGYTF; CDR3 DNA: TGTGCCACAGCCCCTCGCGGGAGAACTAACTATGGCTACACCTTC
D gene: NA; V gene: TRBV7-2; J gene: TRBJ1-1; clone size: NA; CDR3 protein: CASSLGSGMNTEAFF; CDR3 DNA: TGTGCCAGCAGCTTAGGTTCAGGGATGAACACTGAAGCTTTCTTT
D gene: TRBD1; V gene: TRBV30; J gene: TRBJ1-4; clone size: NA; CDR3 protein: CAWSPQGEAEKLFF; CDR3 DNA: TGTGCCTGGAGTCCCCAGGGGGAAGCAGAAAAACTGTTTTTT
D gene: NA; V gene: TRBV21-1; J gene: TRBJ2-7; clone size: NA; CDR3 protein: CASSKASRDSSSYEQYF; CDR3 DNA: TGTGCCAGCAGCAAAGCTAGTCGGGACAGCTCTTCCTACGAGCAGTACTTC
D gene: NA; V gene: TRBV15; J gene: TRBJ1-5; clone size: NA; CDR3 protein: CATRGGDSNQPQHF; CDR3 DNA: TGTGCCACTAGGGGGGGAGATAGCAATCAGCCCCAGCATTTT
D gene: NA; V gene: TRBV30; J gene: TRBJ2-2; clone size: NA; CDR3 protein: CAWSGKLGQLVANTGELFF; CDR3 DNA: TGTGCCTGGAGTGGGAAATTAGGACAGCTCGTGGCGAACACCGGGGAGCTGTTTTTT
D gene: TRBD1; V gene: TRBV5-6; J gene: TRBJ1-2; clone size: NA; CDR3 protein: CASSNPGQEGGHYGYTF; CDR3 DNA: TGTGCCAGCAGCAATCCGGGACAGGAAGGAGGTCACTATGGCTACACCTTC
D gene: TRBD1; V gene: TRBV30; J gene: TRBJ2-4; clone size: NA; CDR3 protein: CAWMVGTGNKNIQYF; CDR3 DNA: TGTGCCTGGATGGTGGGGACAGGCAACAAAAACATTCAGTACTTC
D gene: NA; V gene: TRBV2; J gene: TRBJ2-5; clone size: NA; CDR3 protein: CASARIEETQYF; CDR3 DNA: TGTGCCAGCGCGAGGATTGAAGAGACCCAGTACTTC
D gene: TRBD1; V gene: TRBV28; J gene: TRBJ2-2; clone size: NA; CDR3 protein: CASSPQGAGELFF; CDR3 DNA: TGTGCCAGCAGTCCTCAGGGGGCCGGGGAGCTGTTTTTT
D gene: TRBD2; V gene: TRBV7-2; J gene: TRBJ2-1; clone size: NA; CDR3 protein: CASSFLAGGLNEQFF; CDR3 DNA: TGTGCCAGCAGCTTCCTAGCGGGGGGGCTCAATGAGCAGTTCTTC
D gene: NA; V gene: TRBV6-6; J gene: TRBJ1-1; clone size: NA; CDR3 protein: CATNRLNTEAFF; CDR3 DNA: TGTGCCACAAACAGATTGAACACTGAAGCTTTCTTT
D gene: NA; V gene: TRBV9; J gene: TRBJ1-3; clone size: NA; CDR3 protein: CASSAQTGTRSGNTIYF; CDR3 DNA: TGTGCCAGCAGCGCACAGACAGGCACTCGCTCTGGAAACACCATATATTTT
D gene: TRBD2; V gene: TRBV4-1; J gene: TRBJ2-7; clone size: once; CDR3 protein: CASSPRVSIKLAQPSSYEQYF; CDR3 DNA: TGCGCCAGCAGCCCAAGAGTTTCGATAAAACTAGCGCAGCCTAGCTCCTACGAGCAGTACTTC
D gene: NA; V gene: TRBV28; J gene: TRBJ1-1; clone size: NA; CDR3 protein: CASSSPQSRNTEAFF; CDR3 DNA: TGTGCCAGCAGCTCCCCACAGAGCCGGAACACTGAAGCTTTCTTT
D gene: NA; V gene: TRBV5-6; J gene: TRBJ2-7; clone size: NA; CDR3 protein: CASSLRLTPYEQYF; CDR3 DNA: TGTGCCAGCAGCTTGCGACTAACCCCCTACGAGCAGTACTTC
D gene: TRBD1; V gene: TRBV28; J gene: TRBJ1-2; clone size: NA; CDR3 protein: CASSRQGADYGYTF; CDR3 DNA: TGTGCCAGCAGTCGACAGGGGGCGGACTATGGCTACACCTTC
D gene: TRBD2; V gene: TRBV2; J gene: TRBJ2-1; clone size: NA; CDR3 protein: CASSDSGSGNEQFF; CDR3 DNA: TGTGCCAGCAGTGATAGCGGGAGTGGGAATGAGCAGTTCTTC
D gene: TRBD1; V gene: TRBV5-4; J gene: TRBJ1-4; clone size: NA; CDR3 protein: CASSSTHSGGGEKLFF; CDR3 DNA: TGTGCCAGCAGCTCAACCCACTCAGGGGGCGGTGAAAAACTGTTTTTT
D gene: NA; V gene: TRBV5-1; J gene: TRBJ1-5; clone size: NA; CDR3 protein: CASSLEPSNQPQHF; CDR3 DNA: TGCGCCAGCAGCTTGGAGCCTAGCAATCAGCCCCAGCATTTT
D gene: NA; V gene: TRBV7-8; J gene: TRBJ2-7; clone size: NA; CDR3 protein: CASSPAGTGSSYEQYF; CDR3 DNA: TGTGCCAGCAGCCCTGCGGGAACGGGGAGCTCCTACGAGCAGTACTTC
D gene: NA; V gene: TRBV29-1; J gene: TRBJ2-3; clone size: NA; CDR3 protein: CSVGGETGRQPQYF; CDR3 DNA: TGCAGCGTGGGGGGGGAAACAGGGCGTCAGCCGCAGTATTTT
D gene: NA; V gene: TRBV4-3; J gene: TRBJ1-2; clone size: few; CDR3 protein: CASSQDGGRFDYGYTF; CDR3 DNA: TGCGCCAGCAGCCAAGATGGGGGCAGGTTTGACTATGGCTACACCTTC
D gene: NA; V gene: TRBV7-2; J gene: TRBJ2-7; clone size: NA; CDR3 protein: CASSSAAGYEQYF; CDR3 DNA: TGTGCCAGCAGCTCAGCGGCAGGGTACGAGCAGTACTTC
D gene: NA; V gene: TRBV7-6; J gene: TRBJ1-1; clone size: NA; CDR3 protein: CASSLDRNTEAFF; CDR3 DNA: TGTGCCAGCAGCCTAGACAGGAACACTGAAGCTTTCTTT
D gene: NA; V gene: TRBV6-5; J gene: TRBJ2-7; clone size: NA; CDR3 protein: CASSPTSTGYEQYF; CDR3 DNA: TGTGCCAGCAGCCCAACCTCTACGGGCTACGAGCAGTACTTC